Listed here are 14 T cell receptor beta chains from one sample, sequenced in a study of cytomegalovirus exposure and HLA in healthy donors. Profiling relied on immunoSEQ multiplex PCR, and the TCRdb table lists in-frame clones only, not all of them. The profile shows under 140,000 clones, around 87% of them singletons. The sequencing input was PBMCs. The source is a woman aged 25 to 39 in good health and CMV-seropositive.

V is TRBV27 and J is TRBJ2-1; 7 positions match TRBD2. Unmatched junction bases numbered 11, after V lost 5 bases and J lost 1 base. Germline values: CDR1 MNHEY, CDR2 SMNVEV (reference sequence). There are 17 residues in the CDR3. CDR3 loop: CASSPSGAARSYNEQFF. CDR3 DNA: TGTGCCAGCAGTCCGAGCGGGGCAGCTCGATCCTACAATGAGCAGTTCTTC.

This chain joins TRBV6-5 and TRBJ2-7, with D perhaps TRBD2 (5 bases). CDR3 length: 14 amino acids. The V and J ends lost 4 bases and 2 bases respectively, with 12 bases between them. CDR1 MNHEY and CDR2 SVGAGI come from the germline V gene. The CDR3 spells CASSSPGLPYEQYF. CDR3 nucleotide sequence: TGTGCCAGCAGTTCCCCAGGACTGCCCTACGAGCAGTACTTC.

This chain joins TRBV2 and TRBJ2-1; D gene unclear. The CDR3 totals 17 residues. Germline CDR1 reads SNHLY; CDR2 reads FYNNEI. Trimming pared 2 bases from V and 6 bases from J, leaving 20 bases between. The CDR3 nucleotides read TGTGCCAGCAGTGAAAGTCCGCTTTCCACGAGTGGCAATGAGCAGTTCTTC. Its protein is CASSESPLSTSGNEQFF.

The chain combines TRBV5-6 with TRBJ2-2; 11 bases fit TRBD1. CDR1 is SGHDT, CDR2 YYEEEE, per germline. This CDR3 contains 15 residues. V lost 2 bases to trimming and J lost 7 bases; unmatched junction nucleotides: 4. Here the CDR3 reads CASSFGTGGSGELFF. The CDR3 nucleotides read TGTGCCAGCAGCTTCGGGACAGGGGGTAGCGGGGAGCTGTTTTTT.

The chain uses TRBV12-5 and TRBJ2-7, with 8 bases fitting TRBD1. CDR1 and CDR2 from the germline V gene are LGHNT and FRNRAP. The CDR3 totals 14 residues. V shed 2 bases and J 4 bases; nucleotides not matched to a gene: 4. CDR3 sequence reads: CASGLRQGSYEQYF. Written as DNA, the CDR3 is TGTGCTAGTGGTTTGAGACAGGGGTCGTACGAGCAGTACTTC.

V is TRBV2 and J is TRBJ2-2; D is uncertain. Trimming took off 2 bases at V and 1 base at J, with 2 bases between the two ends. The CDR3 spans 13 residues. Germline V gene lookup returns CDR1 SNHLY and CDR2 FYNNEI. CDR3 nucleotides: TGTGCCAGCAGTGAACAGAACACCGGGGAGCTGTTTTTT. Translated, it gives CASSEQNTGELFF.

Regarding this clone: The same CDR3 also results from other DNA sequences found in this sample. The V call is TRBV7-3, the J call TRBJ2-7; D may be TRBD2 (5 bases). V lost 4 bases, J lost 6 bases, and 7 bases lay in between. This CDR3 has 11 amino acids. Looked up from germline, CDR1 is SGHTA and CDR2 is FQGTGA. CDR3 loop: CASSSGGEQYF. The CDR3 DNA is TGTGCCAGCAGCTCCGGAGGCGAGCAGTACTTC.

This chain uses TRBV15 with TRBJ2-1; D is perhaps TRBD2 (5 bases). The CDR3 has 12 residues. Germline CDR1 LNHNV, CDR2 YYDKDF (reference sequence). Trimming cost V 3 bases and J 6 bases, with 6 bases left between them. CDR3 sequence: CATSRRVNEQFF. The CDR3 bases are TGTGCCACCAGCAGGCGGGTCAATGAGCAGTTCTTC.

The rearrangement uses TRBV19 and TRBJ1-2; 7 positions match TRBD1. Germline V gene sequence: CDR1 LNHDA, CDR2 SQIVND (reference sequence). With V trimmed by 3 bases and J by 6 bases, 13 bases remained unmatched. The CDR3 extends over 16 amino acids. CDR3 nucleotide sequence: TGTGCCAGTAGTATTTGGGGGGCCAGGGGGTCGGATGGCTACACCTTC. The encoded protein is CASSIWGARGSDGYTF.

This chain links TRBV5-1 with TRBJ2-7; weak D call: TRBD2 (6 bases). Germline V CDR1 and CDR2: SGHRS, YFSETQ. CDR3 length: 13 amino acids. The V end lost 2 bases, the J end lost 6 bases, and 12 bases lay between the germline ends. The CDR3 DNA sequence: TGCGCCAGCAGCTTCCCGGGGGTACGCGAGCAGTACTTC. Protein product: CASSFPGVREQYF.

The chain recombines TRBV5-1 with TRBJ1-2, with D maybe TRBD1 (6 bases). Per germline, CDR1 SGHRS and CDR2 YFSETQ. The CDR3 totals 16 residues. Trimming took off 4 bases at V and 6 bases at J, with 22 bases between the two ends. DNA for the CDR3: TGCGCCAGCAGCGGGGGGGGCCCGGGGCCGGAGGATGGCTACACCTTC. It is translated as CASSGGGPGPEDGYTF.

This clone was seen a few times. The rearrangement uses TRBV19 and TRBJ1-6; D remains unclear. Looked up from germline, CDR1 is LNHDA and CDR2 is SQIVND (reference sequence). This CDR3 is 12 amino acids long. V gave up 4 bases and J gave up 10 bases, with 8 bases separating them. The CDR3 region has the DNA TGTGCCAGTAGTAACACGCCATCACCCCTCCACTTT. Protein: CASSNTPSPLHF.

The chain couples TRBV6-5 to TRBJ2-1; 9 bases match TRBD2. The J segment lost 7 bases and the V segment lost 2 bases, leaving 6 bases of the junction unmatched. CDR1 and CDR2 from the germline V gene are MNHEY and SVGAGI. The CDR3 sequence is 15 residues long. CDR3 residues: CASSYLAGGHNEQFF. The CDR3 DNA is TGTGCCAGCAGTTACCTTGCGGGGGGGCATAATGAGCAGTTCTTC.

The chain couples TRBV5-4 to TRBJ2-3; TRBD1 matches at 8 bases. CDR3 length: 15 residues. Trimming removed 4 bases from V and 4 bases from J; junction bases left unmatched: 8. In germline, CDR1 is SGHNT, CDR2 YYREEE (reference sequence). DNA of the CDR3: TGTGCCAGCAGCGACGCGACAGGGGCCCCAGATACGCAGTATTTT. Protein: CASSDATGAPDTQYF.